This TCR beta chain appears in the sequencing data of a study of Tregs in tolerant kidney transplant recipients. This CDR3 comprises 13 residues. The ends lost 6 bases at V and 8 bases at J; junction bases unmatched: 10. Germline V CDR1 and CDR2: MNHEY, SMNVEV (reference sequence). Clones were read by immunoSEQ multiplex PCR, and TCRdb kept only the in-frame ones, dropping some. The table records 200,000 to 300,000 clones, roughly 84% of them present only once. Note on this clone: The antigen remains unidentified.

Notes on the study in general: The most relevant donor-specific Treg TCRbeta repertoire apparently came from expansion with activated donor B cells. This study did not directly address biological reproducibility.

The sample was CD4+ T cells from blood. The receptor's source is a human donor in good health. The gene calls are TRBV27 and TRBJ2-7; 7 nucleotides match TRBD2. Here the CDR3 reads CASSDGGRAKQYF. DNA of the CDR3: TGTGCCAGCAGCGACGGTGGGAGGGCCAAGCAGTACTTC.